Following are 18 T cell receptor beta chains from one sample sequenced in a study of cytomegalovirus exposure and HLA in healthy donors. The PCR used 60 Vbeta and 13 Jbeta primers. Produced via immunoSEQ multiplex PCR; TCRdb's table is partial and in-frame only. The sample holds 110,000 to 150,000 clones, approximately 71% seen once. Sequencing was performed on PBMCs. The receptors were gathered from a man in his forties or fifties in good health and CMV-seronegative.

The rearrangement joins TRBV5-6 to TRBJ2-7; possible D gene TRBD2, 6 bases. The CDR3 length is 12 residues. Germline CDR1 is SGHDT and CDR2 is YYEEEE. V lost 6 bases to trimming and J lost 4 bases, with 11 bases between them. The CDR3 spells CASKTGGYEQYF. The CDR3 DNA reads TGTGCCAGCAAAACCGGGGGATACGAGCAGTACTTC.

The CDR3 nucleotides read TGTGCCAGCAGCCGGGGGTTGGACAATGAGCAGTTCTTC. It specifies CASSRGLDNEQFF. This chain links TRBV27 with TRBJ2-1, with D possibly matching TRBD2 (6 bases). V shed 6 bases and J shed 5 bases, with 11 bases lying between them. CDR1 and CDR2 from the germline V gene are MNHEY and SMNVEV (reference sequence). This CDR3 has 13 residues.

To note about this clone: At one of its ends the junction is not consistent with the germline gene, which may arise from a read error. The chain combines TRBV7-9 with TRBJ1-5, with D unresolved. Per germline, CDR1 SEHNR and CDR2 FQNEAQ (reference sequence). The CDR3 has 15 amino acids. CDR3: CSSSLTRGGNQPQHF. CDR3 DNA: TGTTCCAGCAGCTTAACTCGGGGTGGCAATCAGCCCCAGCATTTT.

This clone has only one observation. This chain uses TRBV21-1 with TRBJ2-2; the table's D call TRBD2 went unverified against the DNA. TRBV21-1 is designated a pseudogene. The CDR3 loop spans 14 amino acids. The CDR3, as DNA: TGTGCCAGGGCGGGGGGAGCTAGTACCGGGGAGCTGTTTTTT. Translated: CARAGGASTGELFF.

The J gene is TRBJ1-1, the V gene TRBV29-1; D ambiguous. Looked up from germline, CDR1 is SQVTM and CDR2 is ANQGSEA. CDR3 length: 13 amino acids. Trimming removed 6 bases from V and 6 bases from J, with 17 bases in between. The CDR3 region is CSVPKLGDAEAFF. The CDR3, as DNA: TGCAGCGTCCCAAAATTGGGAGACGCTGAAGCTTTCTTT.

The V gene is TRBV4-2, the J gene TRBJ1-1, with 10 bases that match TRBD1. CDR3 length: 16 residues. V shed 1 base and J 0 bases; nucleotides not matched to a gene: 2. Germline loops: CDR1 LGHNA, CDR2 YNFKEQ. The CDR3 loop is CASSQGDRGMNTEAFF. In DNA, the CDR3 is TGTGCCAGCAGCCAAGGGGACAGGGGCATGAACACTGAAGCTTTCTTT.

The rearrangement joins TRBV11-3 to TRBJ1-1; D may be TRBD1 (5 bases). Trimming left V 5 bases short and J 3 bases short, with 10 bases between. The CDR3 loop spans 13 amino acids. In germline, CDR1 is SGHNT, CDR2 YENEEA. CDR3 protein: CASSPSGDTEAFF. The CDR3 DNA sequence: TGTGCCAGCAGCCCCTCGGGGGACACTGAAGCTTTCTTT.

This sequence joins TRBV6-1 and TRBJ1-2; D unclear. The CDR3 is 13 amino acids. V shed 4 bases and J shed 4 bases, with 10 bases lying between them. Germline CDR1 reads MNHNS; CDR2 reads SASEGT. In DNA form, the CDR3 reads TGTGCCAGCAGTGGTCGGGAGTTCTATGGCTACACCTTC. It codes for CASSGREFYGYTF.

The CDR3 region is CASSDIRGTSYEQYF. The CDR3 nucleotides read TGTGCCAGCAGCGATATCAGGGGGACTTCCTACGAGCAGTACTTC. The chain is built from TRBV6-1 and TRBJ2-7, with D possibly being TRBD1 (7 bases). The CDR3 has 15 residues. Germline CDR1 is MNHNS and CDR2 is SASEGT. Trimming took off 6 bases at V and 1 base at J, with 16 bases between the two ends.

The V call is TRBV10-3, the J call TRBJ2-1, with D tentatively TRBD2 (6 bases). Germline V lookup: CDR1 ENHRY, CDR2 SYGVKD. Deletions cut 8 bases from V and 0 bases from J, with 11 bases between. CDR3 length: 14 residues. The CDR3 reads CAIQFGGSYNEQFF. The CDR3, as DNA: TGTGCCATCCAATTCGGGGGCTCCTACAATGAGCAGTTCTTC.

Concerning this clone itself: This specimen includes other DNA sequences encoding the same CDR3. This chain joins TRBV6-5 and TRBJ2-5, with 9 bases identical to TRBD1. The J call may be in error: the DNA end matches TRBJ2-7 better. Germline lookup yields CDR1 MNHEY and CDR2 SVGAGI. The CDR3 covers 16 residues. The CDR3 DNA is TGTGCCAGCAGTTACTCGGGGACAGGGAGCTCCTACGAGCAGTACTTC. Translating it yields CASSYSGTGSSYEQYF.

The chain's CDR3 is CASSLPGNTGGGYTF. CDR3 nucleotides: TGTGCCAGCAGCCTCCCGGGAAACACCGGGGGTGGCTACACCTTC. V and J are TRBV4-2 and TRBJ1-2; maybe TRBD1 (5 bases). Between the trimmed V and J ends, which lost 4 bases and 7 bases, there was a span of 19 bases. This CDR3 spans 15 amino acids. Germline V CDR1 and CDR2: LGHNA, YNFKEQ.

This chain connects TRBV19 to TRBJ2-7; 8 bases align to TRBD1. The CDR3 contains 13 residues. Germline V gives CDR1 LNHDA, CDR2 SQIVND (reference sequence). The V and J ends lost 6 bases and 5 bases, in that order; junction bases with no gene match: 6. This chain's CDR3 is CASRRTGFDEQYF. The CDR3 nucleotides are TGTGCCAGTAGACGGACAGGGTTCGACGAGCAGTACTTC.

The V call is TRBV5-4, the J call TRBJ2-3; 8 positions agree with TRBD2. Germline V gives CDR1 SGHNT, CDR2 YYREEE (reference sequence). The CDR3 runs 16 residues. Unmatched junction bases numbered 12, after V lost 5 bases and J lost 4 bases. The CDR3 is CASRVLGTSRADTQYF. CDR3 bases: TGTGCCAGCAGAGTCCTCGGGACTAGTAGAGCAGATACGCAGTATTTT. Complete variable domain (other parts from reference TRBV5-4 and TRBJ2-3): ETGVTQSPTHLIKTRGQQVTLRCSSQSGHNTVSWYQQALGQGPQFIFQYYREEENGRGNFPPRFSGLQFPNYSSELNVNALELDDSALYLCASRVLGTSRADTQYFGPGTRLTVL.

The CDR3 region has the DNA TGTGCCAGCAGTTTATTTTACAGGGGAAGCTCCTACGAGCAGTACTTC. Translating it yields CASSLFYRGSSYEQYF. The chain is built from TRBV27 and TRBJ2-5; TRBD1 matches at 7 bases. The J call is uncertain, as TRBJ2-7 better fits the DNA end. This CDR3 is 16 amino acids long. CDR1 MNHEY and CDR2 SMNVEV come from the germline V gene (reference sequence).

The V gene is TRBV7-9, the J gene TRBJ1-5; 8 nucleotides align to TRBD1. The CDR3 spans 19 residues. Trimming at V came to 2 bases and at J to 0 bases, leaving 12 bases not matched to a gene. Germline V gives CDR1 SEHNR, CDR2 FQNEAQ (reference sequence). CDR3 sequence: CASSLSAGGVYGSNQPQHF. Here the CDR3 DNA reads TGTGCCAGCAGCTTATCTGCAGGGGGCGTATATGGTAGCAATCAGCCCCAGCATTTT.

The gene calls are TRBV28 and TRBJ1-4; TRBD1 agrees at 8 bases. In germline, CDR1 is MDHEN, CDR2 SYDVKM. With 6 bases clipped from V and 0 bases from J, the junction kept 6 bases outside the gene matches. The CDR3 has 16 residues. CDR3 loop: CASRQGGPATNEKLFF. The CDR3 DNA follows: TGTGCCAGCAGACAGGGGGGCCCTGCAACTAATGAAAAACTGTTTTTT.

Here the CDR3 reads CASSDADLAGFYNEQFF. The CDR3, as DNA: TGCGCCAGCAGTGATGCAGACCTAGCGGGGTTTTACAATGAGCAGTTCTTC. V and J are TRBV10-2 and TRBJ2-1; TRBD2 aligns across 9 bases. CDR3 size: 17 residues. CDR1 is WSHSY and CDR2 is SAAADI in the germline V gene. V dropped 3 bases and J dropped 4; count of bases not matched to a gene: 10.